What follows are 4 T cell receptor beta chains derived from one specimen sequenced in a study of blood T cells in healthy people across ages. Combining a sample-barcoded 5' primer with a J-beta primer mix, a second PCR ran for 7 to 11 cycles. TCRdb called the 5' RACE reads again in MiXCR, with one record for every CDR3 protein. The data show over a million distinct CDR3 sequences, around 45% seen once. The sample taken for sequencing was blood. The receptors stem from a woman aged 60 to 75 in good health.

At least ten counts were recorded for this clonotype. The rearrangement links TRBV20-1 to TRBJ2-1; no definite D call. The V end was cut by 5 bases, the J end by 6 bases, with 5 bases between. This CDR3 spans 10 amino acids. Germline loops: CDR1 DFQATT, CDR2 SNEGSKA (reference sequence). The CDR3 DNA reads as TGCAGTGCTGGACCCAATGAGCAGTTCTTC. It encodes CSAGPNEQFF.

The V and J genes are TRBV18 and TRBJ2-4, with 12 bases identical to TRBD2. The J call may be mistaken, given a closer DNA end match to TRBJ2-7. The CDR3 runs to 16 residues. In germline, CDR1 is KGHSH, CDR2 LQKENI. The CDR3 reads CASSPTTSGRRSEQYF. The CDR3, as DNA: TGTGCCAGCTCACCCACTACTAGCGGGAGGAGGTCCGAGCAGTACTTC.

The genes are TRBV20-1 and TRBJ2-7; 7 bases map to TRBD2. This CDR3 spans 14 amino acids. CDR1 and CDR2 from the germline V gene are DFQATT and SNEGSKA (reference sequence). After removal of 2 bases from V and 7 bases from J, the junction contained 11 bases not matched to a gene. The CDR3 DNA sequence: TGCAGTGCTAGAATCGCGGGGAGGGAGAGTGAGCAGTACTTC. This encodes CSARIAGRESEQYF.

This rearrangement joins TRBV28 to TRBJ2-1, with D tentatively TRBD1 or TRBD2 (6 bases each). V was pared by 6 bases and J by 4 bases, with 19 bases between. CDR1 and CDR2 from the germline V gene are MDHEN and SYDVKM. The CDR3 has 16 residues. This CDR3 is CASSSQGAGGYNEQFF. CDR3 bases: TGTGCCAGCAGCTCACAGGGAGCCGGGGGTTACAATGAGCAGTTCTTC.